The rows below give T cell receptor beta chains drawn from one sample of a study of CD8 T cells in Susac syndrome. TCRdb reprocessed the immunoSEQ multiplex PCR reads with MiXCR, giving one entry per CDR3 protein. The sample has some 190,000 distinct CDR3 sequences; about 95% are singletons. Sequencing was performed on CD4+ T cells from PBMCs. These receptors originate from a human donor in good health. Each CDR3 is given with its conserved first and last residue. A D gene is named only where the DNA matches it firmly. Some rows mark clone size as missing; the rest say once, few, many or name a class of expanded clone.

size	V	J	D	DNA	CDR3
NA	TRBV28	TRBJ2-7	TRBD2	TGTGCCAGCAGGGGGACTCTAGCGGAATCCTACGAGCAGTACTTC	CASRGTLAESYEQYF
NA	TRBV11-2	TRBJ2-3	TRBD2	TGTGCCAGCAGGCCTACTAGCGGCCGCACAGATACGCAGTATTTT	CASRPTSGRTDTQYF
NA	TRBV20-1	TRBJ2-1	TRBD1	TGCAGTGCTCGGAACCGACAGGGGGGAAATGAGCAGTTCTTC	CSARNRQGGNEQFF
NA	TRBV20-1	TRBJ2-7	TRBD1	TGCAGTGCTGAGGACAGGGCAACCTACGAGCAGTACTTC	CSAEDRATYEQYF
NA	TRBV20-1	TRBJ2-7	NA	TGCAGTGCTTCCCCCCGGGGCCGCGACGAGCAGTACTTC	CSASPRGRDEQYF
NA	TRBV29-1	TRBJ1-1	TRBD1	TGCAGCGTTAGAACAGGGGGCCCCACTGAAGCTTTCTTT	CSVRTGGPTEAFF
once	TRBV27	TRBJ2-5	TRBD2	TGTGCCAGCAGTTTAAGTGTCTCGAAACTAGCGTATCAAGAGACCCAGTACTTC	CASSLSVSKLAYQETQYF
NA	TRBV11-2	TRBJ2-7	TRBD1	TGTGCCAGCAGCATCGGGACAGGGAGCGAGCAGTACTTC	CASSIGTGSEQYF
NA	TRBV7-9	TRBJ1-5	NA	TGTGCCAGCAGCTCCAGCAGGGACCAGCCCCAGCATTTT	CASSSSRDQPQHF
NA	TRBV29-1	TRBJ1-1	NA	TGCAGCGTTGCAGGGACTGGGGACACTGAAGCTTTCTTT	CSVAGTGDTEAFF
NA	TRBV9	TRBJ2-7	NA	TGTGCCAGCAGCGCGAGGGATGCAACGAAGCAGTACTTC	CASSARDATKQYF
NA	TRBV7-2	TRBJ2-3	NA	TGTGCCAGCAGCGTATTTCGGACCGATACGCAGTATTTT	CASSVFRTDTQYF
NA	TRBV5-6	TRBJ2-1	NA	TGTGCCAGCAGCTTGGACTCATTGCAGTTCTTC	CASSLDSLQFF
NA	TRBV29-1	TRBJ2-5	TRBD2	TGCAGCGTTGATCATTCGGGGGGGCAGTACTTC	CSVDHSGGQYF
NA	TRBV29-1	TRBJ2-1	TRBD1	TGCAGCGTTGAACGGCAGGGGGTGTTTGAGCAGTTCTTC	CSVERQGVFEQFF
NA	TRBV15	TRBJ2-5	TRBD2	TGTGCCACCAGGAAAGCGGGACAAGAGACCCAGTACTTC	CATRKAGQETQYF
NA	TRBV7-6	TRBJ1-2	TRBD1	TGTGCCAGCAGCTTAGAGGGGGCGTATCATGGCTACACCTTC	CASSLEGAYHGYTF
NA	TRBV29-1	TRBJ1-1	NA	TGCAGCATTGGGGGGATGAACACTGAAGCTTTCTTT	CSIGGMNTEAFF
NA	TRBV15	TRBJ2-1	TRBD2	TGTGCCACCAGCAGAGATTCACTAGCGGGAGGACATTTTGAGCAGTTCTTC	CATSRDSLAGGHFEQFF
NA	TRBV15	TRBJ1-5	NA	TGTGCCACCAGCGGGTTAGGGAATCAGCCCCAGCATTTT	CATSGLGNQPQHF
NA	TRBV3-1	TRBJ1-1	NA	TGTGCCAGCAGCCAAGACGGATTAATGAACACTGAAGCTTTCTTT	CASSQDGLMNTEAFF
NA	TRBV5-4	TRBJ2-1	TRBD2	TGTGCCAGCAGCCCGGGACTACGGAATGAGCAGTTCTTC	CASSPGLRNEQFF
NA	TRBV7-8	TRBJ2-5	TRBD1	TGTGCCAGCAGTCCTGACCCGGGACAGGGGTTAACCCAGTACTTC	CASSPDPGQGLTQYF
NA	TRBV6-5	TRBJ1-2	TRBD1	TGTGCCAGCAGTCCCGCCGCCGGGACAGGCTATGGCTACACCTTC	CASSPAAGTGYGYTF
once	TRBV7-2	TRBJ2-1	NA	TGTGCCAGCAGCCTCGAGCTGGTGGGACTGGAGTTCTTC	CASSLELVGLEFF
NA	TRBV5-1	TRBJ2-1	NA	TGCGCCAGCAGCTCATCTGACTCGGTGGGGTTTAATGAGCAGTTCTTC	CASSSSDSVGFNEQFF
NA	TRBV20-1	TRBJ2-5	TRBD2	TGCAGTGCCCAGGGAGGGAAGACCCAGTACTTC	CSAQGGKTQYF
NA	TRBV28	TRBJ1-1	TRBD1	TGTGCCAGCAGTCCCGGACAGGGGCGAGCTTTCTTT	CASSPGQGRAFF
NA	TRBV20-1	TRBJ1-3	NA	TGCAGTGCCCCCCGGGGCGCCGGAAACACCATATATTTT	CSAPRGAGNTIYF
NA	TRBV4-1	TRBJ2-3	NA	TGCGCCAGCAGCCAAGATATAGGGGGACCTGTGTATTTT	CASSQDIGGPVYF
NA	TRBV23-1	TRBJ2-6	NA	TGCGCCAGCAGTCAGGTCGGGGTTCACCCCGGGGCCAACGTCCTGACTTTC	CASSQVGVHPGANVLTF
NA	TRBV28	TRBJ2-1	TRBD2	TGTGCCAGCAGTCCCCGACTAGCGGGGGGGGTGGGTAATGAGCAGTTCTTC	CASSPRLAGGVGNEQFF
NA	TRBV21-1	TRBJ1-1	NA	TGTGCCAGCACCGGGAGGATTGGTGAAGCTTTCTTT	CASTGRIGEAFF
NA	TRBV4-3	TRBJ1-2	NA	TGCGCCAGCAGCCAAGTTACAAGGGGGGCGTTAGGCTACACCTTC	CASSQVTRGALGYTF
NA	TRBV7-3	TRBJ2-2	NA	TGTGCCAGCAGCTTAAGGGGGTATGAGTACACCGGGGAGCTGTTTTTT	CASSLRGYEYTGELFF
NA	TRBV20-1	TRBJ1-3	NA	TGCAGTGGAAAAGGCTCTGGAAACACCATATATTTT	CSGKGSGNTIYF
NA	TRBV15	TRBJ2-7	NA	TGTGCCACCAGCAGGAAACAGGGTCCGGTCTACGAGCAGTACTTC	CATSRKQGPVYEQYF
NA	TRBV20-1	TRBJ2-3	TRBD2	TGCAGTGCTAGAAAGACTAGCCGCACAGATACGCAGTATTTT	CSARKTSRTDTQYF
NA	TRBV15	TRBJ1-5	NA	TGTGCCACCAGCAGAGATCCGAGGGAGGCCCAGCATTTT	CATSRDPREAQHF
NA	TRBV3-1	TRBJ1-4	NA	TGTGCCAGCAGCCAAGTCGCAGGTCGAGGGCTGTTTTTT	CASSQVAGRGLFF
NA	TRBV20-1	TRBJ2-3	NA	TGCGGTGGGGGCGCAGATACGCAGTATTTT	CGGGADTQYF
NA	TRBV19	TRBJ1-2	NA	TGTGCCAGTACCCCGCTCGGAAACTATGGCTACACCTTC	CASTPLGNYGYTF
NA	TRBV9	TRBJ1-4	NA	TGTGCCAGCAGCGTAGCGGAAGGGGAAAAACTGTTTTTT	CASSVAEGEKLFF
NA	TRBV7-2	TRBJ2-1	TRBD2	TGTGCCAGCAGCCTGACTAGCGGGGATTACAATGAGCAGTTCTTC	CASSLTSGDYNEQFF
NA	TRBV29-1	TRBJ2-7	NA	TGCAGCGTTGAAGAGGGGCTAGTTCCCTACGAGCAGTACTTC	CSVEEGLVPYEQYF
NA	TRBV29-1	TRBJ1-2	NA	TGCAGCGTTGAAGATCGGGCGGGGGCATGGGAGAGCTACACCTTC	CSVEDRAGAWESYTF
NA	TRBV20-1	TRBJ2-7	NA	TGCAGTGCTAGAGACGGCTACTCCTACGAGCAGTACTTC	CSARDGYSYEQYF
NA	TRBV29-1	TRBJ2-7	TRBD2	TGCAGCGTTGAAGGGAGAGACGGCGGGAGTTCCTACGAGCAGTACTTC	CSVEGRDGGSSYEQYF
NA	TRBV12-3/TRBV12-4	TRBJ1-5	NA	TGTGCCAGCAGTGTCCGGGGCAATCAGCCCCAGCATTTT	CASSVRGNQPQHF
NA	TRBV9	TRBJ2-3	TRBD2	TGTGCCAGCAGCCTACTAGCGGGAGCTGCAGATACGCAGTATTTT	CASSLLAGAADTQYF
NA	TRBV9	TRBJ1-1	NA	TGTGCCAGCAGCGTAGATGGCAGAAACACTGAAGCTTTCTTT	CASSVDGRNTEAFF
NA	TRBV14	TRBJ1-1	NA	TGTGCCAGCAGCCAAGGGTTCGGGGACACTGAAGCTTTCTTT	CASSQGFGDTEAFF
NA	TRBV20-1	TRBJ2-1	TRBD2	TGCAGTGTGTCGCCCTTAGCGGGAGAGGTTGGGGATGAGCAGTTCTTC	CSVSPLAGEVGDEQFF